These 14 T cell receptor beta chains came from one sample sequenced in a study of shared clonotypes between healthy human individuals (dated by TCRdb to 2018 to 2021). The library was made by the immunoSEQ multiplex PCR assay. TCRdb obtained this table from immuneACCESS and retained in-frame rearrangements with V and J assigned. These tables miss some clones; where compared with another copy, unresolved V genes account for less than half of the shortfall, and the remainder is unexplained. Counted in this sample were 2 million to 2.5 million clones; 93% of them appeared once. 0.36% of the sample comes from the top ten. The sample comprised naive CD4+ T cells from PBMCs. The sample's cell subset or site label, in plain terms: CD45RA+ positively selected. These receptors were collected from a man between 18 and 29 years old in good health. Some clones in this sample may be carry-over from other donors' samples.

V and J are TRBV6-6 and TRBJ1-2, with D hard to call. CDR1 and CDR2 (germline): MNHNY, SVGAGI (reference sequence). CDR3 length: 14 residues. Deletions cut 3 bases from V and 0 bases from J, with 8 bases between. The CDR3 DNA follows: TGTGCCAGCAGTTATAGGCTAGCTAACTATGGCTACACCTTC. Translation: CASSYRLANYGYTF.

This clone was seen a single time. The CDR3 protein is CASSLGQGQKAFF. The CDR3 nucleotides are TGCGCCAGCAGCCTGGGGCAAGGGCAGAAAGCTTTCTTT. The J gene is TRBJ1-1, the V gene TRBV5-1, with a possible D match to TRBD1 (5 bases). Per germline, CDR1 SGHRS and CDR2 YFSETQ. The CDR3 contains 13 residues. Trimming took off 4 bases at V and 9 bases at J, with 16 bases between the two ends.

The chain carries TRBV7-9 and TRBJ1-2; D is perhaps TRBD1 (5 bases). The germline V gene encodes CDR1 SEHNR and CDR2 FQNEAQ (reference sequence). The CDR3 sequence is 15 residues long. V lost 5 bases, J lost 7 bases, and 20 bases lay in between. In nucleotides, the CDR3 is TGTGCCAGCAGCACACCGCCGGGACTGGGGTTTGGCTACACCTTC. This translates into CASSTPPGLGFGYTF.

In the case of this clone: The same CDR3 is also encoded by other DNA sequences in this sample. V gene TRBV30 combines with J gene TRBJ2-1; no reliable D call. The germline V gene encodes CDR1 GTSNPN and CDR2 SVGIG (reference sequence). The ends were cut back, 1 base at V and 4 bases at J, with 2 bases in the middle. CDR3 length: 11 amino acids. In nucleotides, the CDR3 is TGTGCCTGGAGTGCATACAATGAGCAGTTCTTC. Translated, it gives CAWSAYNEQFF.

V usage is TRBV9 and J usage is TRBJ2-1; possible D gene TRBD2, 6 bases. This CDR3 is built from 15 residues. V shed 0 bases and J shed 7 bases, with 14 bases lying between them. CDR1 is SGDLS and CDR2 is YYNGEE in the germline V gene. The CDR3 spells CASSVAAGRRNEQFF. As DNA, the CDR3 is TGTGCCAGCAGCGTAGCTGCGGGAAGGCGTAATGAGCAGTTCTTC. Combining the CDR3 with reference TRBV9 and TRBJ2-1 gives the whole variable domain DSGVTQTPKHLITATGQRVTLRCSPRSGDLSVYWYQQSLDQGLQFLIQYYNGEERAKGNILERFSAQQFPDLHSELNLSSLELGDSALYFCASSVAAGRRNEQFFGPGTRLTVL.

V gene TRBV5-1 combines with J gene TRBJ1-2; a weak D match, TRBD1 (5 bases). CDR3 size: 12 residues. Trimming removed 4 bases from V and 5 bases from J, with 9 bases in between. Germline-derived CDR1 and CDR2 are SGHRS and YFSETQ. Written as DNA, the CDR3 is TGCGCCAGCAGCCCGGACATGTATGGCTACACCTTC. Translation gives CASSPDMYGYTF.

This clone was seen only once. CDR3 bases: TGCGCCAGCAGCTTGGTGGGACAGGCAAACTCCTACGAGCAGTACTTC. Translating gives CASSLVGQANSYEQYF. V is TRBV5-1 and J is TRBJ2-7, with 8 bases identical to TRBD1. V dropped 0 bases and J dropped 0; count of bases not matched to a gene: 5. Per the germline V gene, CDR1 is SGHRS and CDR2 is YFSETQ. CDR3 length equals 16 residues. Full variable domain (remainder filled in from reference TRBV5-1 and TRBJ2-7): KAGVTQTPRYLIKTRGQQVTLSCSPISGHRSVSWYQQTPGQGLQFLFEYFSETQRNKGNFPGRFSGRQFSNSRSEMNVSTLELGDSALYLCASSLVGQANSYEQYFGPGTRLTVT.

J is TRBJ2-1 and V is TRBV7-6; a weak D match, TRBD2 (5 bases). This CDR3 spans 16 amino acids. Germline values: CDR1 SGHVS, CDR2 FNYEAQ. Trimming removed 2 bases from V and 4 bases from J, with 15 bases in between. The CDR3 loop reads CASSLSGLGIYNEQFF. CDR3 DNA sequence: TGTGCCAGCAGCTTATCAGGACTGGGGATTTACAATGAGCAGTTCTTC.

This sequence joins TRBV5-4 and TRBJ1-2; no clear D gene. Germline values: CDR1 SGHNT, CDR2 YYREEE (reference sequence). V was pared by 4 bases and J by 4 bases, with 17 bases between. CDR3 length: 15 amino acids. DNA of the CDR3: TGTGCCAGCAGCCTGTCTGGGTCTGTAGGCTATGGCTACACCTTC. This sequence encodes CASSLSGSVGYGYTF.

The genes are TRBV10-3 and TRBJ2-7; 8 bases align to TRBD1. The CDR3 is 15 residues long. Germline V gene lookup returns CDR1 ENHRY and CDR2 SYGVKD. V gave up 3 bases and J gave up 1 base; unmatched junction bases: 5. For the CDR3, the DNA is TGTGCCATCAGTGACACTGGGACAGGTTCCTACGAGCAGTACTTC. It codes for CAISDTGTGSYEQYF.

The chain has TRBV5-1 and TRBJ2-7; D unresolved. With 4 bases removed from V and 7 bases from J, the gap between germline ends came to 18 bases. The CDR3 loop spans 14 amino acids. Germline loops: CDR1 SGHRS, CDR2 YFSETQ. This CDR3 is CASSVDPPSREQYF. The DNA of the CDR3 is TGCGCCAGCAGCGTGGACCCTCCCTCGCGTGAGCAGTACTTC.

This chain's CDR3 is CASSPRSSGAFYEQYF. As DNA, the CDR3 is TGCGCCAGCAGCCCCCGGTCATCGGGAGCTTTCTACGAGCAGTACTTC. The J gene is TRBJ2-7, the V gene TRBV5-1; a possible D gene is TRBD2 (6 bases). Germline V gives CDR1 SGHRS, CDR2 YFSETQ. V lost 4 bases to trimming and J lost 3 bases, with 20 bases between them. The CDR3 is 16 residues long.

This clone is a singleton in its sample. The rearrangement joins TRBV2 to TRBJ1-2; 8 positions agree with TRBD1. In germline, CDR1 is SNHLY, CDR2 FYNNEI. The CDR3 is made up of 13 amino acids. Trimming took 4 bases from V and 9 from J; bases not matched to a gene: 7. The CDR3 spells CASSGGQGESYTF. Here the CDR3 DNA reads TGTGCCAGCAGTGGAGGACAGGGTGAGAGCTACACCTTC.

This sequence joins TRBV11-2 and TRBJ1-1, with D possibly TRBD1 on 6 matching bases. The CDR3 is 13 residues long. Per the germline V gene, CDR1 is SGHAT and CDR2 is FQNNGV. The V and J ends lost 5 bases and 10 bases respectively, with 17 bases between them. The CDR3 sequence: CASSLRGGRGAFF. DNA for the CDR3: TGTGCCAGCAGCCTGAGGGGGGGACGGGGAGCTTTCTTT.